This TCR beta chain was retrieved from a study of control samples from healthy donors and cancer patients. Sequencing used immunoSEQ multiplex PCR; TCRdb keeps in-frame clones, though not all of them. The data show 60,000 to 75,000 clones, approximately 89% seen once. This CDR3 region has 13 residues. V gave up 5 bases and J gave up 6 bases, with 11 bases separating them. Germline V gene lookup returns CDR1 MNHEY and CDR2 SVGAGI. The clonotype comes from a man in his fifties or sixties with colorectal cancer. The gene calls are TRBV6-5 and TRBJ1-5; D call uncertain. The specimen sequenced was PBMCs. The CDR3 DNA follows: TGTGCCAGCAGTCCGGGGAGGACTCAGCCCCAGCATTTT. The encoded protein is CASSPGRTQPQHF.